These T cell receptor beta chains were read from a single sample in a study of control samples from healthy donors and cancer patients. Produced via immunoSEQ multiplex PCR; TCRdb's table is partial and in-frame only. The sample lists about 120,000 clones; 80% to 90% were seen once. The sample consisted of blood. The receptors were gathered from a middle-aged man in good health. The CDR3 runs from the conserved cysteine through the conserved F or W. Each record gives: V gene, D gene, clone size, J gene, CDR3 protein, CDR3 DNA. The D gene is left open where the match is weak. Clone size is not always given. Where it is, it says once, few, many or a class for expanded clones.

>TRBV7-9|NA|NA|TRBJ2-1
CATRAGTSYNEQFF
TGTGCCACCCGAGCGGGTACCTCCTACAATGAGCAGTTCTTC
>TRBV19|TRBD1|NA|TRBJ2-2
CASRRDRDVTGELFF
TGTGCCAGTAGGAGGGACAGGGATGTCACCGGGGAGCTGTTTTTT
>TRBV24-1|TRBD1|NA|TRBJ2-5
CATSDWGQGVVRETQYF
TGTGCCACCAGTGATTGGGGACAGGGGGTGGTTCGAGAGACCCAGTACTTC
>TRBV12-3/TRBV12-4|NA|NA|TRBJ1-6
CASSFGNSPLHF
TGTGCCAGCAGTTTCGGGAATTCACCCCTCCACTTT
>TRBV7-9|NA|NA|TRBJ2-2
CASSLGGRRTGELFF
TGTGCCAGCAGCTTAGGTGGCAGGAGGACCGGGGAGCTGTTTTTT
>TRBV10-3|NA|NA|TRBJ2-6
CAISPGPPSGANVLTF
TGTGCCATCAGCCCGGGACCGCCCTCTGGGGCCAACGTCCTGACTTTC
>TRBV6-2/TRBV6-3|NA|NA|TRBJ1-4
CASSRGIGPNEKLFF
TGTGCCAGCAGTCGGGGGATAGGCCCAAATGAAAAACTGTTTTTT
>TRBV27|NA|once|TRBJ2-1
CASSSRWSSSYNEQFF
TGTGCCAGCAGTTCCCGATGGTCGAGCTCCTACAATGAGCAGTTCTTC
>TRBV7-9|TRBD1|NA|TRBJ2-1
CASSLVQGAGEQFF
TGTGCCAGCAGCTTAGTCCAGGGGGCTGGAGAGCAGTTCTTC
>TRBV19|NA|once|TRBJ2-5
CASSMTGLETQYF
TGTGCCAGTAGTATGACGGGGTTGGAGACCCAGTACTTC
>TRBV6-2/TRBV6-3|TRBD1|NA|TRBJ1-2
CASSYDRAYDYGYTF
TGTGCCAGCAGTTACGACAGGGCATATGACTATGGCTACACCTTC